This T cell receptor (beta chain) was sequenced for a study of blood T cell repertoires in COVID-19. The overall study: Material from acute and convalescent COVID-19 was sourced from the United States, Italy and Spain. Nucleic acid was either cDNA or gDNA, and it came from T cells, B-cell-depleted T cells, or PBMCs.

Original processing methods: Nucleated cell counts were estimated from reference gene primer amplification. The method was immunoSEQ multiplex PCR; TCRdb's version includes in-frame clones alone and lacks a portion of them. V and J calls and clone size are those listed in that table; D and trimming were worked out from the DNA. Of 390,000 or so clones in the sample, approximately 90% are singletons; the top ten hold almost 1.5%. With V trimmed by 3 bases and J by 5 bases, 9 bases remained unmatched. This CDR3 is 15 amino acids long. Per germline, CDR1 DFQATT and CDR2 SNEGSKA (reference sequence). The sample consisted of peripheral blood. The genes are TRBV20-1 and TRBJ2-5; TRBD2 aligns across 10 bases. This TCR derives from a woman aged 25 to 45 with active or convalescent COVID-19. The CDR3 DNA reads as TGCAGTGCTAGTCCGGCTAGCGGGAGTAAGGAGACCCAGTACTTC. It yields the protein CSASPASGSKETQYF.